The 25 T cell receptor beta chains in this list originate from one sample, sequenced in a study of blood T cell repertoires in COVID-19. TCRdb's copy holds only in-frame clones and misses some; the assay was immunoSEQ multiplex PCR. This sample has tens of thousands of clones, with around three quarters found just once. The sample consisted of peripheral blood. These TCRs come from a woman older than 75 with acute or convalescent COVID-19.

V usage is TRBV30 and J usage is TRBJ2-1; TRBD2 agrees at 10 bases. Per the germline V gene, CDR1 is GTSNPN and CDR2 is SVGIG (reference sequence). The CDR3 covers 14 residues. After removal of 3 bases from V and 5 bases from J, the junction contained 4 bases not matched to a gene. The CDR3 loop is CAWRRGLANNEQFF. The CDR3 DNA is TGTGCCTGGAGGAGGGGACTAGCGAACAATGAGCAGTTCTTC.

V is TRBV3-1 (or the pseudogene TRBV3-2) and J is TRBJ1-4, with D possibly being TRBD1 (5 bases). The V and J ends lost 3 bases and 3 bases respectively, with 11 bases between them. The CDR3 totals 15 residues. Germline V CDR1 and CDR2: LGHDT, YNNKEL (reference sequence). The CDR3 DNA sequence: TGTGCCAGCAGCCAGGCCGGGGGGTCTAATGAAAAACTGTTTTTT. It is translated as CASSQAGGSNEKLFF.

The chain links TRBV7-9 to TRBJ1-1, with 7 nucleotides matching TRBD1. Looked up from germline, CDR1 is SEHNR and CDR2 is FQNEAQ (reference sequence). This CDR3 contains 16 residues. With 3 bases clipped from V and 0 bases from J, the junction kept 7 bases outside the gene matches. The DNA for the CDR3 is TGTGCCAGCAGCTTCATTGTGACAGGGTTGAACACTGAAGCTTTCTTT. It encodes CASSFIVTGLNTEAFF.

The rearrangement uses TRBV10-2 and TRBJ1-1; tentatively, D is TRBD1 (5 bases). CDR1 is WSHSY and CDR2 is SAAADI in the germline V gene. The V and J ends lost 0 bases and 1 base respectively, with 12 bases between them. This CDR3 is 16 amino acids long. This CDR3 is CASSESRPGGNTEAFF. In DNA form, the CDR3 reads TGCGCCAGCAGTGAGTCACGGCCGGGGGGGAACACTGAAGCTTTCTTT.

J is TRBJ2-5 and V is TRBV20-1; TRBD2 matches 7 bases. The CDR3 is 11 amino acids. Germline V gene sequence: CDR1 DFQATT, CDR2 SNEGSKA (reference sequence). With V trimmed by 6 bases and J by 5 bases, 3 bases remained unmatched. The CDR3 DNA sequence: TGCAGTGCCAGCGGGATGGAGACCCAGTACTTC. As protein: CSASGMETQYF.

The rearrangement uses TRBV6-5 and TRBJ2-7, with 8 bases fitting TRBD2. With V trimmed by 10 bases and J by 2 bases, 10 bases remained unmatched. Germline CDR1 MNHEY, CDR2 SVGAGI. The CDR3 is 14 residues long. CDR3 loop: CATRGVAGPYEQYF. The CDR3 bases are TGTGCCACCCGAGGGGTAGCGGGGCCCTACGAGCAGTACTTC.

This rearrangement joins TRBV6-6 to TRBJ1-4; D may be TRBD1 (6 bases). CDR3 length: 13 residues. V was cut by 8 bases and J by 8 bases, with 15 bases left in between. The germline gives CDR1 MNHNY, CDR2 SVGAGI (reference sequence). The CDR3 DNA follows: TGTGCCAGCGCACAGGGAAATGGCGAAAAACTGTTTTTT. Translated: CASAQGNGEKLFF.

This chain connects TRBV19 to TRBJ2-2, with a weak D call TRBD1 (5 bases). The CDR3 is 14 amino acids. V was trimmed by 5 bases and J by 1 base, leaving 8 bases between them. Germline values: CDR1 LNHDA, CDR2 SQIVND (reference sequence). The CDR3 protein is CASSPTGNTGELFF. CDR3 DNA: TGTGCCAGTAGTCCAACAGGGAACACCGGGGAGCTGTTTTTT.

The chain has TRBV5-1 and TRBJ2-7, with TRBD1 as a possible D gene (6 bases). The V end lost 4 bases, the J end lost 3 bases, and 14 bases lay between the germline ends. Germline CDR1 and CDR2: SGHRS and YFSETQ. The CDR3 spans 14 residues. CDR3 sequence: CASSPSTGIYEQYF. As DNA, the CDR3 is TGCGCCAGCAGCCCATCGACAGGAATCTACGAGCAGTACTTC.

This clone was found once. The chain couples TRBV27 to TRBJ1-5, with D maybe TRBD1 (6 bases). Per germline, CDR1 MNHEY and CDR2 SMNVEV (reference sequence). This CDR3 spans 13 amino acids. V lost 6 bases and J lost 3, with 9 bases in between. The chain's CDR3 is CASRNRDNQPQHF. For the CDR3, the DNA is TGTGCCAGCAGAAACAGGGACAATCAGCCCCAGCATTTT.

The chain joins TRBV5-4 to TRBJ1-4; TRBD1 aligns across 9 bases. This CDR3 is built from 14 residues. CDR1 and CDR2 from the germline V gene are SGHNT and YYREEE (reference sequence). V dropped 4 bases and J dropped 8; count of bases not matched to a gene: 6. CDR3: CASSEGQGREKLFF. The CDR3 coding sequence is TGTGCCAGCAGCGAAGGACAGGGGAGGGAAAAACTGTTTTTT.

V and J are TRBV2 and TRBJ2-7; the match to TRBD1 covers 12 bases. V dropped 4 bases and J dropped 7; count of bases not matched to a gene: 5. The CDR3 consists of 14 residues. CDR1 and CDR2 from the germline V gene are SNHLY and FYNNEI. CDR3 residues: CASSVGQGALEQYF. CDR3 DNA sequence: TGTGCCAGCAGTGTGGGACAGGGGGCGCTTGAGCAGTACTTC.

V and J are TRBV4-2 and TRBJ2-3; TRBD2 aligns across 10 bases. V shed 0 bases and J 5 bases; nucleotides not matched to a gene: 5. Germline V gene data show CDR1 as LGHNA and CDR2 as YNFKEQ. CDR3 length: 16 amino acids. CDR3 protein: CASSQDWSSGRDTQYF. CDR3 DNA sequence: TGTGCCAGCAGCCAAGATTGGTCTAGCGGGAGAGATACGCAGTATTTT.

The chain combines TRBV11-3 with TRBJ2-1; D perhaps matches TRBD2 (5 bases). CDR1 is SGHNT and CDR2 is YENEEA in the germline V gene. V lost 1 base and J lost 10, with 14 bases in between. The CDR3 runs 14 residues. The CDR3, as DNA: TGTGCCAGCAGCTTAGGGCTAGCTGAGAGGGAGCAGTTCTTC. Its protein product is CASSLGLAEREQFF.

The chain employs TRBV27 and TRBJ2-3, with D perhaps matching TRBD1 (6 bases). From germline, CDR1 is MNHEY and CDR2 SMNVEV (reference sequence). CDR3 length: 14 amino acids. Trimming left V 3 bases short and J 2 bases short, with 9 bases between. The CDR3 nucleotides are TGTGCCAGCAGTTTGGGGGCCCCCACAGATACGCAGTATTTT. Translation gives CASSLGAPTDTQYF.

The CDR3 region is CASSQFASGQGNYGYTF. Here the CDR3 DNA reads TGTGCCAGCAGCCAATTTGCTTCGGGACAGGGGAACTATGGCTACACCTTC. The rearrangement uses TRBV3-1 (or the pseudogene TRBV3-2) and TRBJ1-2, with 10 bases aligning to TRBD1. With 2 bases clipped from V and 2 bases from J, the junction kept 8 bases outside the gene matches. The CDR3 spans 17 residues. Germline V CDR1 and CDR2: LGHDT, YNNKEL (reference sequence).

J is TRBJ1-2 and V is TRBV2; the D is unclear. Between the trimmed V and J ends, which lost 6 bases and 2 bases, there was a span of 7 bases. Germline V gene data show CDR1 as SNHLY and CDR2 as FYNNEI. The CDR3 runs to 12 residues. In nucleotides, the CDR3 is TGTGCCAGCAGACCAGGAAACTATGGCTACACCTTC. Its protein product is CASRPGNYGYTF.

The table lists this clone with a count of one. The chain recombines TRBV11-2 with TRBJ2-3; D remains ambiguous. The V gene lost 4 bases and the J gene lost 2 bases, with 4 bases spanning the gap. The CDR3 has 12 residues. Germline V gives CDR1 SGHAT, CDR2 FQNNGV. The CDR3 DNA reads as TGTGCCAGCAGCTCAAACACAGATACGCAGTATTTT. It codes for CASSSNTDTQYF.

This clone was seen a single time. Here the CDR3 reads CASSTPGGYEETQYF. The CDR3 nucleotides are TGTGCCAGTAGTACCCCGGGGGGGTACGAAGAGACCCAGTACTTC. J is TRBJ2-5 and V is TRBV19; 8 positions match TRBD2. Germline loops: CDR1 LNHDA, CDR2 SQIVND (reference sequence). V was clipped by 4 bases and J by 3 bases; unmatched bases: 7. CDR3 length equals 15 residues.

The genes are TRBV7-6 and TRBJ2-1; 7 bases are shared with TRBD2. This CDR3 has 15 residues. Germline assignment: CDR1 SGHVS and CDR2 FNYEAQ. The V gene end was trimmed by 5 bases and the J gene end by 6 bases; junction bases not matched to a gene: 10. The CDR3 region is CASSPPLAARNEQFF. The CDR3 DNA sequence: TGTGCCAGCAGCCCTCCCCTAGCGGCCCGCAATGAGCAGTTCTTC.

The chain combines TRBV3-1 (or the pseudogene TRBV3-2) with TRBJ2-3; weak D call: TRBD1 (5 bases). CDR3 length: 14 residues. CDR1 and CDR2 from the germline V gene are LGHDT and YNNKEL (reference sequence). Trimming cost V 4 bases and J 3 bases, with 11 bases left between them. CDR3 in amino acids: CASSLQTGTDTQYF. The CDR3 DNA reads as TGTGCCAGCAGCCTACAAACAGGTACAGATACGCAGTATTTT.

This chain joins TRBV5-1 and TRBJ2-5; 7 bases are a match to TRBD1. The length of the CDR3 is 15 residues. V lost 4 bases and J lost 5; bases outside the gene matches: 11. Germline V lookup: CDR1 SGHRS, CDR2 YFSETQ. CDR3: CASSPTGATRETQYF. In nucleotides, the CDR3 is TGCGCCAGCAGCCCTACAGGGGCGACAAGGGAGACCCAGTACTTC.

This chain links TRBV12-3 or TRBV12-4 with TRBJ1-1, with D possibly being TRBD1 (5 bases). Trimming pared 1 base from V and 11 bases from J, leaving 14 bases between. The CDR3 extends over 13 amino acids. The CDR3 DNA sequence: TGTGCCAGCAGTTTAGGGGGGGGGTTAGGTGCTTTCTTT. Its translation is CASSLGGGLGAFF.

This CDR3 reads CASSRTGFLYNEQFF. The CDR3 bases are TGTGCCAGCAGTAGGACAGGGTTTCTGTACAATGAGCAGTTCTTC. The V and J genes are TRBV27 and TRBJ2-1; TRBD1 aligns across 8 bases. CDR1 and CDR2 from the germline V gene are MNHEY and SMNVEV (reference sequence). J was trimmed by 4 bases and V by 5 bases; bases with no gene match: 7. This CDR3 comprises 15 residues.

The V gene is TRBV7-2, the J gene TRBJ1-1, with a weak D call TRBD1 (5 bases). Trimming pared 5 bases from V and 5 bases from J, leaving 15 bases between. CDR1 is SGHTA and CDR2 is FQGNSA in the germline V gene. CDR3 length: 14 amino acids. DNA of the CDR3: TGTGCCAGCAGCCCCAGGGTTTCTTGGACTGAAGCTTTCTTT. Translated: CASSPRVSWTEAFF.